The source of this T cell receptor beta chain is a study of cytotoxic CD8 clonotypes in ibrutinib-treated CLL. Of note for this clone: Its antigen is as yet unknown.

The study, taken as a whole, reports: Samples from sustained-remission and progressing patients were taken at different times.

Some clones are missing from TCRdb's copy, which holds only in-frame ones; the method was immunoSEQ multiplex PCR. Among approximately 300,000 clones listed, roughly 79% were seen once. Germline loops: CDR1 LGHNA, CDR2 YNFKEQ. The ends were cut back, 4 bases at V and 3 bases at J, with 16 bases in the middle. This CDR3 is 16 amino acids long. Sequenced material: PBMCs, taken before ibrutinib treatment. The sequence came from a human donor with chronic lymphocytic leukemia. This rearrangement joins TRBV4-2 to TRBJ2-1; a weak D match, TRBD1 (6 bases). The CDR3 here is CASSLSPGQDYNEQFF. As DNA, the CDR3 is TGTGCCAGCAGCCTAAGTCCGGGACAAGACTACAATGAGCAGTTCTTC.